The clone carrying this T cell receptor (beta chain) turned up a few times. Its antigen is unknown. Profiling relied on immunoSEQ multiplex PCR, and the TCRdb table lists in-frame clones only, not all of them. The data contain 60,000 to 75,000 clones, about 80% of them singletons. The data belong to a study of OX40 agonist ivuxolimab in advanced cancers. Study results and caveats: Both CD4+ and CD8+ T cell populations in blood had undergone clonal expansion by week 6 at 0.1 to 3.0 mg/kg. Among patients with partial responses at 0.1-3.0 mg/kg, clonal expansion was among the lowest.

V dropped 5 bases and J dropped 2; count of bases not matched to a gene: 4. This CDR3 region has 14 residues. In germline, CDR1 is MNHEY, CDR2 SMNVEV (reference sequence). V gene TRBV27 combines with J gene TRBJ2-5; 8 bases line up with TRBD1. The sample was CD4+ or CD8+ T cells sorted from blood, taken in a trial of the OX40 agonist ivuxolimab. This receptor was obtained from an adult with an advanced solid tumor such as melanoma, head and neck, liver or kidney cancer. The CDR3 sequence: CASSRQGWQETQYF. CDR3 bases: TGTGCCAGCAGTCGACAGGGGTGGCAAGAGACCCAGTACTTC.